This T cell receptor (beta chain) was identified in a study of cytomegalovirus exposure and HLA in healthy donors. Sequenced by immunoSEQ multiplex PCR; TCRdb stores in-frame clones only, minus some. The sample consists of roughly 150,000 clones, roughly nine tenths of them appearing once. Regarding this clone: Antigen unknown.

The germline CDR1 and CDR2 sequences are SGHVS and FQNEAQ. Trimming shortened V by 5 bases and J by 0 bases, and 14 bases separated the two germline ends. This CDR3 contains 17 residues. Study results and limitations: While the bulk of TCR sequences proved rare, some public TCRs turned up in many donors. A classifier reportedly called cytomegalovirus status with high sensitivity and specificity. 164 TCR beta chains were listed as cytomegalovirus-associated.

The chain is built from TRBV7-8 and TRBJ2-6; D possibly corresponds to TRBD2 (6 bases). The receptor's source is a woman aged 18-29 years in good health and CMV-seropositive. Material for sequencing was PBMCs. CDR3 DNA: TGTGCCAGCAGCCCGGGACTTCCAAACTCTGGGGCCAACGTCCTGACTTTC. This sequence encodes CASSPGLPNSGANVLTF.